This entry lists 25 T cell receptor beta chains sequenced from one sample in a study of shared clonotypes between healthy human individuals. This table comes from immunoSEQ multiplex PCR, and its TCRdb copy is limited to in-frame clones, with some not included. This sample has around 750,000 clones, with over 65% found just once. Source material: memory CD4+ T cells sorted from blood. Documented subset: CD45RA-negative fraction. Every receptor here comes from a woman between 25 and 40 years old in good health.

This clone was found once. The J gene is TRBJ2-7, the V gene TRBV4-2; the D is unclear. Trimming took off 0 bases at V and 6 bases at J, with 12 bases between the two ends. Looked up from germline, CDR1 is LGHNA and CDR2 is YNFKEQ. The CDR3 has 14 residues. The DNA of the CDR3 is TGTGCCAGCAGCCAAGATCCGGGCATAAGCGAGCAGTACTTC. Its translation: CASSQDPGISEQYF.

The V call is TRBV7-9, the J call TRBJ2-2; 7 bases agree with TRBD2. CDR1 is SEHNR, CDR2 FQNEAQ, per germline (reference sequence). J gave up 5 bases and V 4 bases, and 4 bases lay outside the gene matches. The CDR3 has 14 residues. CDR3 DNA: TGTGCCAGCAGCTCCCTGCGGGAGACCGGGGAGCTGTTTTTT. This encodes CASSSLRETGELFF. Full variable domain (rest looked up from reference TRBV7-9 and TRBJ2-2): DTGVSQNPRHKITKRGQNVTFRCDPISEHNRLYWYRQTLGQGPEFLTYFQNEAQLEKSRLLSDRFSAERPKGSFSTLEIQRTEQGDSAMYLCASSSLRETGELFFGEGSRLTVL.

This clone was picked up a small number of times. The V and J genes are TRBV5-8 and TRBJ2-3, with 8 bases identical to TRBD1. Germline trimming cut 3 bases from V and 4 bases from J; bases unmatched to any gene: 4. Germline-derived CDR1 and CDR2 are SGHTS and YDEGEE. CDR3 length equals 14 residues. CDR3 bases: TGTGCCAGCAGCTCACGGACAGGGTCAGATACGCAGTATTTT. This encodes CASSSRTGSDTQYF.

The chain employs TRBV6-5 and TRBJ1-1; possible D gene TRBD1, 6 bases. Germline CDR1 reads MNHEY; CDR2 reads SVGAGI. There are 14 residues in the CDR3. V was cut by 6 bases and J by 1 base, with 12 bases left in between. CDR3 bases: TGTGCCAGCAGAAGAGGACAGAGGAACACTGAAGCTTTCTTT. Its translation is CASRRGQRNTEAFF.

The chain joins TRBV4-2 to TRBJ2-3, with TRBD2 matching 8 bases. Per the germline V gene, CDR1 is LGHNA and CDR2 is YNFKEQ. There are 16 residues in the CDR3. The V segment lost 0 bases and the J segment 3 bases; nucleotides outside the gene matches: 5. CDR3 loop: CASSQDWASGTDTQYF. The CDR3 coding sequence is TGTGCCAGCAGCCAAGATTGGGCTAGCGGGACAGATACGCAGTATTTT.

On this clone itself: The sample contains more than one DNA sequence encoding this CDR3. This sequence joins TRBV18 and TRBJ2-5, with D uncertain. V lost 2 bases and J 2 bases, leaving 3 bases between the germline ends. The germline V gene has CDR1 KGHSH and CDR2 LQKENI. The CDR3 covers 12 residues. The CDR3 here is CASSPEQETQYF. The CDR3, as DNA: TGTGCCAGCTCACCAGAACAAGAGACCCAGTACTTC.

This clone has ten or more counts. V and J are TRBV9 and TRBJ2-7, with D unresolved. Germline V lookup: CDR1 SGDLS, CDR2 YYNGEE. V gave up 0 bases and J gave up 0 bases, with 7 bases separating them. This CDR3 has 14 amino acids. CDR3 DNA: TGTGCCAGCAGCGTAGCGGAGAACTCCTACGAGCAGTACTTC. Translated, it gives CASSVAENSYEQYF.

The chain is built from TRBV5-6 and TRBJ2-5, with D possibly TRBD2 on 6 matching bases. The germline V gene encodes CDR1 SGHDT and CDR2 YYEEEE. This CDR3 has 16 residues. V was pared by 1 base and J by 2 bases, with 15 bases between. CDR3 sequence reads: CASSLRLDLTQETQYF. DNA of the CDR3: TGTGCCAGCAGCTTGAGACTAGACCTCACACAAGAGACCCAGTACTTC.

The chain carries TRBV10-2 and TRBJ1-3; D is unclear. This CDR3 comprises 14 residues. Trimming removed 6 bases from V and 0 bases from J, with 9 bases in between. Germline V CDR1 and CDR2: WSHSY, SAAADI. This chain's CDR3 is CASRGQSSGNTIYF. CDR3 sequence (DNA): TGCGCCAGCAGGGGCCAGAGCTCTGGAAACACCATATATTTT.

A single count supports this clone. DNA of the CDR3: TGTGCCAGCAGCTTAACGGAGAGGACAGGGGGAGATCAGCCCCAGCATTTT. Its protein product is CASSLTERTGGDQPQHF. V gene TRBV7-8 combines with J gene TRBJ1-5, with 10 bases lining up with TRBD1. The CDR3 spans 17 residues. The V gene's germline CDR1 is SGHVS and CDR2 FQNEAQ. V lost 2 bases to trimming and J lost 5 bases; unmatched junction nucleotides: 9.

V gene TRBV7-9 combines with J gene TRBJ1-5; 7 bases align to TRBD1. The junction had 10 bases not matched to a gene; V was cut back by 5 bases and J by 9 bases. This CDR3 is 14 amino acids long. Germline CDR1 reads SEHNR; CDR2 reads FQNEAQ (reference sequence). The CDR3 nucleotides read TGTGCCAGCAGCACCGACAGAGGGGGCCCGCCCCAGCATTTT. Its protein product is CASSTDRGGPPQHF. Based on the CDR3 plus reference TRBV7-9 and TRBJ1-5, the full variable domain is DTGVSQNPRHKITKRGQNVTFRCDPISEHNRLYWYRQTLGQGPEFLTYFQNEAQLEKSRLLSDRFSAERPKGSFSTLEIQRTEQGDSAMYLCASSTDRGGPPQHFGDGTRLSIL.

This clone was recorded once. The chain joins TRBV7-8 to TRBJ2-1, with D perhaps matching TRBD1 (5 bases). Germline values: CDR1 SGHVS, CDR2 FQNEAQ. CDR3 size: 14 residues. Trimming took off 3 bases at V and 5 bases at J, with 11 bases between the two ends. CDR3 protein: CASSFTGPDNEQFF. The CDR3 nucleotides are TGTGCCAGCAGCTTCACAGGACCGGACAATGAGCAGTTCTTC.

For this clone: Other DNA sequences in the same sample also yield this CDR3. The chain carries TRBV6-1 and TRBJ1-5, with D maybe TRBD1 (5 bases). V was pared by 1 base and J by 0 bases, with 7 bases between. The CDR3 covers 15 residues. Germline CDR1 reads MNHNS; CDR2 reads SASEGT. CDR3 in amino acids: CASSEEGLSNQPQHF. The DNA for the CDR3 is TGTGCCAGCAGTGAAGAGGGGCTTAGCAATCAGCCCCAGCATTTT.

The chain is built from TRBV10-3 and TRBJ2-5; D is unresolved. The length of the CDR3 is 14 residues. The germline V gene has CDR1 ENHRY and CDR2 SYGVKD. Trimming took off 10 bases at V and 2 bases at J, with 17 bases between the two ends. The CDR3 DNA reads TGTGCCACGGGCGGTTTCGCGTCACAAGAGACCCAGTACTTC. Translated, it gives CATGGFASQETQYF.

V is TRBV19 and J is TRBJ2-7, with D tentatively TRBD1 (6 bases). The V gene lost 6 bases and the J gene lost 0 bases, with 18 bases spanning the gap. Germline V gene lookup returns CDR1 LNHDA and CDR2 SQIVND (reference sequence). CDR3 length equals 16 residues. The CDR3 region has the DNA TGTGCCAGTAGCCAATACGGGCAGGGGAGCTCCTACGAGCAGTACTTC. This translates into CASSQYGQGSSYEQYF.

This clone has a single count. The J gene is TRBJ2-2, the V gene TRBV4-2, with D possibly matching TRBD2 (6 bases). The length of the CDR3 is 16 residues. V was shortened by 1 base and J by 4 bases, with 13 bases between the two germline ends. From germline, CDR1 is LGHNA and CDR2 YNFKEQ. The CDR3 DNA is TGTGCCAGCAGCCAAGGTTTAGGGACTGGCACCGGGGAGCTGTTTTTT. Protein product: CASSQGLGTGTGELFF.

This clone appeared a single time. The same CDR3 can be traced to other DNA sequences in this sample. The gene calls are TRBV5-1 and TRBJ1-2, with a tentative D call TRBD1 (5 bases). Germline loops: CDR1 SGHRS, CDR2 YFSETQ. This CDR3 is built from 15 residues. The V end lost 2 bases, the J end lost 1 base, and 12 bases lay between the germline ends. The CDR3 coding sequence is TGCGCCAGCAGCTTAGGGGACCGCGATAACTATGGCTACACCTTC. It specifies CASSLGDRDNYGYTF.

The chain joins TRBV6-5 to TRBJ1-4; D perhaps matches TRBD1 (5 bases). Looked up from germline, CDR1 is MNHEY and CDR2 is SVGAGI. V lost 2 bases and J 9 bases, leaving 13 bases between the germline ends. The CDR3 is 14 residues long. DNA for the CDR3: TGTGCCAGCAGTTACGGCCAGGGAGAGAAAAAACTGTTTTTT. Its protein is CASSYGQGEKKLFF.

The table lists this clone with a few counts. This sequence joins TRBV7-2 and TRBJ2-7; perhaps TRBD2 as D (6 bases). Trimming left V 7 bases short and J 1 base short, with 14 bases between. Germline V gene data show CDR1 as SGHTA and CDR2 as FQGNSA. The CDR3 has 14 residues. CDR3 residues: CASNLGGPSYEQYF. CDR3 nucleotides: TGTGCCAGCAACCTAGGAGGGCCTTCCTACGAGCAGTACTTC.

The gene calls are TRBV11-2 and TRBJ2-3; the D is unclear. There are 14 residues in the CDR3. With 4 bases removed from V and 7 bases from J, the gap between germline ends came to 15 bases. Germline-derived CDR1 and CDR2 are SGHAT and FQNNGV. The CDR3 loop reads CASSSGLKEYTQYF. CDR3 DNA: TGTGCCAGCAGCTCGGGTCTTAAGGAATATACGCAGTATTTT.

This clone was seen only a few times. The chain carries TRBV6-1 and TRBJ2-4; D remains unclear. V dropped 4 bases and J dropped 2 bases, with 6 bases sitting between them. CDR3 size: 13 residues. Germline loops: CDR1 MNHNS, CDR2 SASEGT. The CDR3 DNA is TGTGCCAGCAGTGGCCACTCCAAAAACATTCAGTACTTC. Amino acid sequence: CASSGHSKNIQYF.

The CDR3 loop reads CASSTGLAVSKNIQYF. The CDR3 DNA follows: TGTGCCAGCAGCACCGGACTAGCTGTATCCAAAAACATTCAGTACTTC. The rearrangement joins TRBV28 to TRBJ2-4, with 8 bases aligning to TRBD2. Germline assignment: CDR1 MDHEN and CDR2 SYDVKM. The CDR3 contains 16 residues. After removal of 6 bases from V and 2 bases from J, the junction contained 9 bases not matched to a gene.

This rearrangement joins TRBV19 to TRBJ2-5; the D gene could be TRBD1 or TRBD2 (5 bases each). V was shortened by 3 bases and J by 0 bases, with 11 bases between the two germline ends. CDR3 size: 15 residues. Germline CDR1 and CDR2: LNHDA and SQIVND (reference sequence). CDR3 nucleotides: TGTGCCAGTAGTATGAGGGGACGGTACCAAGAGACCCAGTACTTC. It is translated as CASSMRGRYQETQYF.

The gene calls are TRBV28 and TRBJ2-2; 12 bases line up with TRBD2. The ends lost 2 bases at V and 4 bases at J; junction bases unmatched: 5. Germline-derived CDR1 and CDR2 are MDHEN and SYDVKM. This CDR3 comprises 17 residues. The chain's CDR3 is CASSLLAGGPSTGELFF. DNA for the CDR3: TGTGCCAGCAGTTTACTAGCGGGAGGGCCGAGCACCGGGGAGCTGTTTTTT. Full variable domain (remainder filled in from reference TRBV28 and TRBJ2-2): DVKVTQSSRYLVKRTGEKVFLECVQDMDHENMFWYRQDPGLGLRLIYFSYDVKMKEKGDIPEGYSVSREKKERFSLILESASTNQTSMYLCASSLLAGGPSTGELFFGEGSRLTVL.

Concerning this clone itself: The sample carries other DNA sequences with the same CDR3. The genes are TRBV7-2 and TRBJ2-7, with 11 bases that match TRBD1. From germline, CDR1 is SGHTA and CDR2 FQGNSA. J lost 1 base, V lost 3 bases, and 2 bases had no gene match. CDR3 length: 15 amino acids. The CDR3 region has the DNA TGTGCCAGCAGCTTCGGGACAGGGGGGTCCTACGAGCAGTACTTC. Amino acids: CASSFGTGGSYEQYF.